The rows below give T cell receptor beta chains drawn from one sample of a study of blood T cell repertoires in COVID-19. The repertoire was sequenced with immunoSEQ multiplex PCR; TCRdb's copy has only in-frame clones and lacks some. This sample has more than 200,000 clones; 70% to 90% occur once, and the top ten carry approximately 6%. Sequencing was done on a sample of peripheral blood. The origin of the receptors is a woman under 40 with COVID-19, enrolled during active disease. CDR3s include the opening cysteine and the closing phenylalanine or tryptophan. D genes are given only for firm matches. Only part of the rows carry a size: once, few, many, or a class if the clone is expanded.

abundance,len,d_gene,v_gene,j_gene,CDR3nt,CDR3aa
-,14,-,TRBV27,TRBJ2-5,TGTGCCAGCAGTTTCCAGCGGTGGGCAGGGACCCAGTACTTC,CASSFQRWAGTQYF
once,15,TRBD2,TRBV7-7,TRBJ2-2,TGTGCTAGCAGCGCAGCCGCGGGAGAAACCGGGGAGCTGTTTTTT,CASSAAAGETGELFF
-,14,-,TRBV11-2,TRBJ1-2,TGTGCCAGCAGCCTCGACGGGGTTGCATATGGCTACACCTTC,CASSLDGVAYGYTF
-,15,-,TRBV19,TRBJ1-2,TGTGCCAGTAGTATACAGGACAGTGCTAACTATGGCTACACCTTC,CASSIQDSANYGYTF
-,14,TRBD1,TRBV6-5,TRBJ2-7,TGTGCCAGCAGAATGCAGGACAGGGACTACGAGCAGTACTTC,CASRMQDRDYEQYF
-,15,TRBD1,TRBV7-2,TRBJ2-7,TGTGCCAGCAGCCCGATCGGACAGGGGGCCTACGAGCAGTACTTC,CASSPIGQGAYEQYF
-,14,-,TRBV4-1,TRBJ2-1,TGCGCCAGCAGCCCCCCGCGGAACTACAATGAGCAGTTCTTC,CASSPPRNYNEQFF
-,18,TRBD2,TRBV30,TRBJ2-3,TGTGCCTGGAGTGTACAATGGGGTCTGACGGGAGGGCCGAATACGCAGTATTTT,CAWSVQWGLTGGPNTQYF
-,14,-,TRBV5-1,TRBJ2-7,TGCGCCAGCAGCTTGGGTCTAGATAGCTACGAGCAGTACTTC,CASSLGLDSYEQYF
-,13,-,TRBV2,TRBJ2-2,TGTGCCAGCAACGCAGGGTGGGCCGGGGAGCTGTTTTTT,CASNAGWAGELFF
-,16,TRBD2,TRBV5-1,TRBJ2-1,TGCGCCAGCAGCTTCAAACTAGCGGCGAACTACAATGAGCAGTTCTTC,CASSFKLAANYNEQFF
-,15,-,TRBV19,TRBJ2-6,TGTGCCAGTAGTAGTGGACAGTCTGGGGCCAACGTCCTGACTTTC,CASSSGQSGANVLTF
once,12,-,TRBV27,TRBJ2-1,TGTGCCAGCAGTTATGGGAGCAATGAGCAGTTCTTC,CASSYGSNEQFF
once,15,-,TRBV5-1,TRBJ1-2,TGCGCCAGCAGCTGGATGACGGCCACTAGCTATGGCTACACCTTC,CASSWMTATSYGYTF
-,15,-,TRBV21-1,TRBJ2-2,TGTGCCAGCAGCTACACGGGGGGGAACACCGGGGAGCTGTTTTTT,CASSYTGGNTGELFF
-,17,TRBD2,TRBV27,TRBJ2-4,TGTGCCAGCAGTTTTAGGTGGACGGGACTAGCAGCGAACATTCAGTACTTC,CASSFRWTGLAANIQYF
-,13,-,TRBV6-5,TRBJ1-1,TGTGCCAGCAGTTGGACAATGAACACTGAAGCTTTCTTT,CASSWTMNTEAFF
-,15,-,TRBV6-5,TRBJ1-2,TGTGCCAGCAGTTACCTCACAGGCCCCGGGGGGGGCTACACCTTC,CASSYLTGPGGGYTF
-,14,-,TRBV2,TRBJ2-1,TGTGCCAGCAGTGCCCAGGGGCCCTACAATGAGCAGTTCTTC,CASSAQGPYNEQFF
-,17,TRBD1,TRBV29-1,TRBJ1-2,TGCAGCGTTGAACCCCCGGGACAGGTTTACACGAACTATGGCTACACCTTC,CSVEPPGQVYTNYGYTF
-,17,TRBD1,TRBV12-5,TRBJ2-3,TGTGCTAGTGGTTTCTACCCCGGACAGGGGGGCACAGATACGCAGTATTTT,CASGFYPGQGGTDTQYF
-,20,TRBD2,TRBV13,TRBJ2-5,TGTGCCAGCAGCTTAACCCGACTAGCGGGAGCCCCGGAGGTGGAAGAGACCCAGTACTTC,CASSLTRLAGAPEVEETQYF
once,14,-,TRBV15,TRBJ2-1,TGTGCCACCAGTTCCGGACTGGAAAACAATGAGCAGTTCTTC,CATSSGLENNEQFF
-,15,-,TRBV5-1,TRBJ2-6,TGCGCCAGCAGCTTCGGAGGCACCGGGGCCAACGTCCTGACTTTC,CASSFGGTGANVLTF
-,14,TRBD2,TRBV7-9,TRBJ2-5,TGTGCCAGCAGCTCCGGACTAGCGGAAGAGACCCAGTACTTC,CASSSGLAEETQYF
-,14,TRBD1,TRBV28,TRBJ1-6,TGTGCCAGCAGTTCCCCGGGACAGGATTCACCCCTCCACTTT,CASSSPGQDSPLHF
-,14,-,TRBV2,TRBJ1-5,TGTGCCAGCATGGCGGGAGGGAACTTACAGCCCCAGCATTTT,CASMAGGNLQPQHF
-,15,-,TRBV4-1,TRBJ2-1,TGCGCCAGCAGCCTGTTGATGGGCCCCTACAATGAGCAGTTCTTC,CASSLLMGPYNEQFF
-,16,-,TRBV9,TRBJ2-1,TGTGCCAGCAGCGTAGCTCTGGGCAGCTCCTACAATGAGCAGTTCTTC,CASSVALGSSYNEQFF
-,15,-,TRBV7-6,TRBJ1-4,TGTGCCAGCAGCTTAGCTCCCAGGGCTAATGAAAAACTGTTTTTT,CASSLAPRANEKLFF
-,13,-,TRBV12-3/TRBV12-4,TRBJ1-2,TGTGCCAGCAGTGGGGCCCGGGCCCGTGGCTACACCTTC,CASSGARARGYTF
-,16,-,TRBV25-1,TRBJ1-4,TGTGCCAGCAGTGAGGGACACACTTTTGGGGCTGAAAAACTGTTTTTT,CASSEGHTFGAEKLFF
-,13,TRBD1,TRBV12-3/TRBV12-4,TRBJ2-7,TGTGCCAGCACCTCGGACAGGGCTTACGAGCAGTACTTC,CASTSDRAYEQYF
-,17,-,TRBV10-3,TRBJ2-7,TGTGCCATCAGTGAACCCTCTCAGGGGTCTGGTCTATACGAGCAGTACTTC,CAISEPSQGSGLYEQYF
-,13,TRBD1,TRBV19,TRBJ1-6,TGTGCCAGTAGGGGACAGGGGAGTTCACCCCTCCACTTT,CASRGQGSSPLHF
-,16,TRBD1,TRBV28,TRBJ1-4,TGTGCCAGCAGCGATGATATCCAGGGGGTAAGGGAAAAACTGTTTTTT,CASSDDIQGVREKLFF
-,15,-,TRBV19,TRBJ2-1,TGTGCCAGTAACCCCACAGGGTTAGCACATGGGGAGCAGTTCTTC,CASNPTGLAHGEQFF
-,9,-,TRBV9,TRBJ2-7,TGTGCCAGCGGCCGAGAGCAGTACTTC,CASGREQYF
-,15,TRBD2,TRBV9,TRBJ2-3,TGTGCCAGCAGCGGCGGGAGCGGGGGGGACGATACGCAGTATTTT,CASSGGSGGDDTQYF
-,16,TRBD2,TRBV7-4,TRBJ2-1,TGTGCCAGCAGCGGGAGAGGGACTAGTTGGTGTAATGAGCAGTTCTTC,CASSGRGTSWCNEQFF
-,16,-,TRBV11-3,TRBJ2-6,TGTGCCAGCAGCTCGACAGGAAAGACTGGGGCCAACGTCCTGACTTTC,CASSSTGKTGANVLTF
-,16,-,TRBV7-6,TRBJ2-1,TGTGCCAGCAGCTTAGGTTCGGGTCCCCAATACAATGAGCAGTTCTTC,CASSLGSGPQYNEQFF
-,14,-,TRBV11-3,TRBJ2-1,TGTGCCAGCAGCCCCCGGGGGATCAGGGATGAGCAGTTCTTC,CASSPRGIRDEQFF
-,18,-,TRBV10-3,TRBJ2-2,TGTGCCATCAGTGAGGGGGACTCCCGCCGCATAAACACCGGGGAGCTGTTTTTT,CAISEGDSRRINTGELFF
-,14,-,TRBV6-5,TRBJ2-1,TGTGCCAGCAAGGGGGGGCTGGCCTACAATGAGCAGTTCTTC,CASKGGLAYNEQFF
-,14,-,TRBV19,TRBJ2-3,TGTGCCAGTAGGGCGGGCAGGGACAAAGATACGCAGTATTTT,CASRAGRDKDTQYF
-,14,-,TRBV2,TRBJ2-3,TGTGCCAGCAGGGGGGACAAAGTCACAGATACGCAGTATTTT,CASRGDKVTDTQYF
-,15,TRBD1,TRBV27,TRBJ1-5,TGTGCCAGCAGTTCCACAGGGGAGGGCAATCAGCCCCAGCATTTT,CASSSTGEGNQPQHF
-,13,-,TRBV7-2,TRBJ2-3,TGTGCCAGCAGCTTGCACAGATTAGATACGCAGTATTTT,CASSLHRLDTQYF
-,15,-,TRBV4-1,TRBJ1-4,TGCGCCAGCAGCCTGCAGCCAGGCTCAAATGAAAAACTGTTTTTT,CASSLQPGSNEKLFF
-,16,TRBD1,TRBV6-2/TRBV6-3,TRBJ2-7,TGTGCCAGCAGTTACCCTACTGGACAGGGAAACTACGAGCAGTACTTC,CASSYPTGQGNYEQYF